One sample yielded the 13 T cell receptor beta chains listed below, sequenced in a study of Graves' ophthalmopathy and Graves' hyperthyroidism. RNA transcripts were the source from which TCR beta CDR3 regions were amplified. Second-round multiplex PCR came after a first-round RT-PCR that employed HTBI primers. TCRdb processed the multiplex PCR reads anew with MiXCR; each CDR3 protein has one entry. Of around 340,000 distinct CDR3 sequences in the sample, 17% are singletons; the top ten hold roughly an eighth. The sample comprised peripheral blood. The receptors originated from an adult man with Graves' ophthalmopathy.

This clonotype showed up many times. This rearrangement joins TRBV5-1 to TRBJ1-4; D perhaps matches TRBD1 (5 bases). CDR3 size: 17 residues. Germline V gives CDR1 SGHRS, CDR2 YFSETQ. Between the trimmed V and J ends, which lost 0 bases and 7 bases, there was a span of 19 bases. CDR3 nucleotides: TGCGCCAGCAGCTTGGGGTTGCGGGGCCGCACCGTTGAAAAACTGTTTTTT. As protein: CASSLGLRGRTVEKLFF. Drawing the rest from reference TRBV5-1 and TRBJ1-4, the complete variable domain is KAGVTQTPRYLIKTRGQQVTLSCSPISGHRSVSWYQQTPGQGLQFLFEYFSETQRNKGNFPGRFSGRQFSNSRSEMNVSTLELGDSALYLCASSLGLRGRTVEKLFFGSGTQLSVL.

This clonotype was seen at least ten times. The V and J genes are TRBV11-3 and TRBJ2-2, with 9 bases fitting TRBD1. Germline CDR1 is SGHNT and CDR2 is YENEEA. This CDR3 comprises 15 residues. V lost 5 bases, J lost 6 bases, and 7 bases stayed unmatched. The CDR3: CASSGQGRAAGELFF. The DNA of the CDR3 is TGTGCCAGCAGCGGACAGGGGCGTGCGGCCGGGGAGCTGTTTTTT. Full variable domain (outside the CDR3, taken from reference TRBV11-3 and TRBJ2-2): EAGVVQSPRYKIIEKKQPVAFWCNPISGHNTLYWYLQNLGQGPELLIRYENEEAVDDSQLPKDRFSAERLKGVDSTLKIQPAELGDSAVYLCASSGQGRAAGELFFGEGSRLTVL.

On this clonotype itself: A much larger clone differs from this one at a single base, so this may be a read error. The chain employs TRBV4-2 and TRBJ1-5, with D maybe TRBD1 (5 bases). Per the germline V gene, CDR1 is LGHNA and CDR2 is YNFKEQ. This CDR3 region has 16 residues. The CDR3 region has the DNA TGTGCCATCAGCCAAGATCCGAGTAGGGGAAATCAGCCCCAGCATTTT. This encodes CAISQDPSRGNQPQHF.

This clonotype has ten or more counts. Here the CDR3 reads CASSYLRNTEAFF. CDR3 DNA: TGTGCCAGCAGTTACTTGAGGAACACTGAAGCTTTCTTT. The chain employs TRBV6-2 or TRBV6-3 and TRBJ1-1; D ambiguous. The CDR3 is 13 amino acids. Germline CDR1 reads MNHEY; CDR2 reads SVGEGT. Trimming took off 1 base at V and 1 base at J, with 4 bases between the two ends.

A few counts support this clonotype. V is TRBV5-1 and J is TRBJ2-7, with 10 bases lining up with TRBD1. Germline V CDR1 and CDR2: SGHRS, YFSETQ. The CDR3 totals 15 residues. With 5 bases clipped from V and 1 base from J, the junction kept 6 bases outside the gene matches. The CDR3 nucleotides are TGCGCCAGCAGTTGGGGACAGGGGAATTCCTACGAGCAGTACTTC. Protein: CASSWGQGNSYEQYF.

The chain links TRBV12-3 or TRBV12-4 to TRBJ2-7; D may correspond to TRBD1 or TRBD2 (5 bases each). Trimming took off 4 bases at V and 2 bases at J, with 18 bases between the two ends. This CDR3 has 16 amino acids. CDR3 region: CASSWGRANVPYEQYF. In DNA, the CDR3 is TGTGCCAGCAGTTGGGGACGAGCGAATGTACCCTACGAGCAGTACTTC.

The chain has TRBV12-3 or TRBV12-4 and TRBJ2-6; 11 positions match TRBD1. The CDR3 runs to 17 residues. Trimming at V came to 5 bases and at J to 2 bases, leaving 5 bases not matched to a gene. CDR3 sequence: CASSAPGQGAGANVLTF. In DNA, the CDR3 is TGTGCCAGCAGTGCCCCGGGACAGGGGGCTGGGGCCAACGTCCTGACTTTC.

This clonotype was seen only a few times. This sequence joins TRBV7-9 and TRBJ2-7; D is perhaps TRBD2 (5 bases). The CDR3 is made up of 14 amino acids. The V gene lost 5 bases and the J gene lost 3 bases, with 14 bases spanning the gap. CDR1 is SEHNR, CDR2 FQNEAQ, per germline (reference sequence). This CDR3 is CASSPTERRYEQYF. CDR3 DNA: TGTGCCAGCAGCCCTACGGAGCGGCGCTACGAGCAGTACTTC.

J is TRBJ1-1 and V is TRBV7-3, with TRBD1 as a possible D gene (5 bases). V was trimmed by 1 base and J by 5 bases, leaving 11 bases between them. Germline CDR1 reads SGHTA; CDR2 reads FQGTGA. This CDR3 has 14 amino acids. The CDR3 sequence: CASSLNQGGTEAFF. The CDR3 DNA reads as TGTGCCAGCAGCTTAAATCAGGGAGGAACTGAAGCTTTCTTT.

This clonotype was observed at least ten times. The rearrangement links TRBV12-3 or TRBV12-4 to TRBJ1-2, with no clear D. CDR3 length equals 14 residues. The germline V and J ends were trimmed by 0 bases and 2 bases, with 7 bases remaining between them. CDR3 sequence (DNA): TGTGCCAGCAGTTTAGCAGGGCCCAACTATGGCTACACCTTC. Its protein product is CASSLAGPNYGYTF.

The rearrangement joins TRBV19 to TRBJ1-1, with D unresolved. CDR3 length: 13 amino acids. V shed 9 bases and J shed 0 bases, with 11 bases lying between them. Germline lookup yields CDR1 LNHDA and CDR2 SQIVND (reference sequence). In DNA, the CDR3 is TGTGCCAGCGAGGACGGGCTGAACACTGAAGCTTTCTTT. This translates into CASEDGLNTEAFF. The full variable domain, in which reference TRBV19 and TRBJ1-1 provide the parts outside the CDR3, is DGGITQSPKYLFRKEGQNVTLSCEQNLNHDAMYWYRQDPGQGLRLIYYSQIVNDFQKGDIAEGYSVSREKKESFPLTVTSAQKNPTAFYLCASEDGLNTEAFFGQGTRLTVV.

This clonotype was detected many times. The V and J genes are TRBV6-2 or TRBV6-3 and TRBJ1-1, with 9 bases lining up with TRBD1. The germline CDR1 and CDR2 sequences are MNHEY and SVGEGT. Trimming took 5 bases from V and 6 from J; bases not matched to a gene: 7. The CDR3 length is 14 residues. CDR3 sequence: CASSLPGQGAEAFF. The DNA of the CDR3 is TGTGCCAGCAGTCTTCCGGGACAGGGCGCTGAAGCTTTCTTT.

This clonotype was seen a few times. The chain combines TRBV4-1 with TRBJ2-5; 13 bases map to TRBD2. The V segment lost 1 base and the J segment 2 bases; nucleotides outside the gene matches: 4. The CDR3 runs to 17 residues. Germline assignment: CDR1 MGHRA and CDR2 YSYEKL. The CDR3 DNA reads TGCGCCAGCAGCCAAGGACTAGCGGGGGGAAAACAAGAGACCCAGTACTTC. Encoded protein: CASSQGLAGGKQETQYF.